Sequencing of this T cell receptor beta chain was carried out in a study of CD8 T cells in ankylosing spondylitis. Study results and caveats: Reportedly, matched ankylosing spondylitis synovial fluid was significantly enriched for disease-linked clones.

TCRdb passed the 5' RACE reads through MiXCR, listing each CDR3 protein once. The table has roughly 150,000 distinct CDR3 sequences, roughly 34% seen once. This CDR3 region has 13 residues. Germline CDR1 and CDR2: LGHNA and YSLEER. V lost 1 base to trimming and J lost 14 bases, with 17 bases between them. This clonotype was seen a few times. Antigen: not known. The chain combines TRBV4-3 with TRBJ2-5, with no clear D. Source material: synovial fluid, either unsorted or a sorted T cell fraction (not recorded which). This receptor was taken from a male donor with ankylosing spondylitis. The CDR3 spells CASSQGLSQRIYF. The CDR3 DNA reads as TGCGCCAGCAGCCAAGGGCTATCACAAAGGATTTACTTC.